The clone carrying this T cell receptor (beta chain) was seen many times. Its antigen is currently unknown. This sample is drawn from a study of breast tumors, draining lymph nodes, adjacent tissues. General study results and limits: Findings are consistent with lymph node origin and intratumoral expansion of most tumor T cells. That most tumor T cells come from lymph nodes remained unproven. Compared with basal-like, luminal-like tumors shared significantly more repertoire with nontumor tissue.

TCRdb recomputed calls from the multiplex PCR reads with MiXCR, one row per CDR3 protein. The repertoire includes fewer than 80,000 distinct CDR3 sequences, less than 45% of them detected once, and about 8.4% sits in the top ten. The sample taken for sequencing was breast tumor tissue. The clonotype was recovered from a female donor with breast cancer. Some clones in this sample may be carry-over from other donors' samples.

CDR3: CASSPTFPGPTSGAQYF. The CDR3 nucleotides are TGTGCCAGCAGTCCAACCTTTCCCGGGCCGACCTCTGGGGCCCAGTACTTC. The genes are TRBV6-5 and TRBJ2-5, with D unclear. Germline V CDR1 and CDR2: MNHEY, SVGAGI. Trimming stripped 5 bases from V and 9 bases from J, with 28 bases between. This CDR3 comprises 17 residues.